This T cell receptor (beta chain) was retrieved from a study of tumour-infiltrating T cells in Burkitt lymphoma. About the research overall: Overall and progression-free survival were predicted by productive clonality.

Libraries were prepared by immunoSEQ multiplex PCR; TCRdb keeps only in-frame clonotypes and omits some of them. The data show about 5,100 clones, about a tenth seen once. Trimming removed 3 bases from V and 6 bases from J; junction bases left unmatched: 7. This CDR3 has 15 residues. Germline CDR1 and CDR2: MDHEN and SYDVKM. The specimen was tumor tissue. The chain carries TRBV28 and TRBJ2-2; 7 nucleotides align to TRBD2. This receptor was taken from a human donor with diffuse large B-cell lymphoma. For the CDR3, the DNA is TGTGCCAGCAGTTTGCCGGGACTAAAAGCCGGGGAGCTGTTTTTT. Encoded protein: CASSLPGLKAGELFF. Drawing the rest from reference TRBV28 and TRBJ2-2, the complete variable domain is DVKVTQSSRYLVKRTGEKVFLECVQDMDHENMFWYRQDPGLGLRLIYFSYDVKMKEKGDIPEGYSVSREKKERFSLILESASTNQTSMYLCASSLPGLKAGELFFGEGSRLTVL.